Sequencing of this TCR beta chain was carried out in a study of a mutant IDH1 vaccine in newly diagnosed glioma. Background on the study: Receipt of radiotherapy, temozolomide, or both preceded the study, and most received both. Study findings and constraints: Seemingly, pseudoprogression had no relation to changes in the top peripheral T cell clonotypes.

Libraries were prepared by immunoSEQ multiplex PCR; TCRdb keeps only in-frame clonotypes and omits some of them. This sample has 110,000 or so clones, with 85% to 90% found just once. This clone has only one observation. Antigen specificity is unknown. Time point: week 11, during vaccination. In the vaccine, a single dose held 300 ug of the mutant IDH1 20-mer peptide, along with topical imiquimod. The CDR3 extends over 12 amino acids. Between the trimmed V and J ends, which lost 5 bases and 1 base, there was a span of 6 bases. CDR1 and CDR2 from the germline V gene are SGHNT and YYREEE (reference sequence).

The chain is built from TRBV5-4 and TRBJ1-1, with D unclear. This receptor was identified in a woman aged 45 to 65 with glioma. This specimen consisted of PBMCs, obtained from a glioma patient whose treatment included an IDH1 peptide vaccine. CDR3 amino acids: CASSEGNTEAFF. DNA of the CDR3: TGTGCCAGCAGTGAGGGGAACACTGAAGCTTTCTTT.